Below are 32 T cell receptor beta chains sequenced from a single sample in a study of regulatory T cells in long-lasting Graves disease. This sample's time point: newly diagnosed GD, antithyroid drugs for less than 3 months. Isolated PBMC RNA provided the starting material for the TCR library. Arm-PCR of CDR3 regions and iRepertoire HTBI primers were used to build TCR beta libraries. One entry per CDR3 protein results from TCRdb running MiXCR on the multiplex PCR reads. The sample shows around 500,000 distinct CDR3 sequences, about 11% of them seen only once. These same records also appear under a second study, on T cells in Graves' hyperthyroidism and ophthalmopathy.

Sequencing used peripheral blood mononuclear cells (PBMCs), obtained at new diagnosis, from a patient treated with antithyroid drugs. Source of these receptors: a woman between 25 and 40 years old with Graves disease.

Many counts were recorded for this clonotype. The CDR3 nucleotides read TGCAGCGTTGTAGGACAGGGGGCTATTAGACCCACAGATACGCAGTATTTT. This sequence encodes CSVVGQGAIRPTDTQYF. The chain joins TRBV29-1 to TRBJ2-3; 11 bases fit TRBD1. V trimming: 4 bases; J trimming: 2 bases; junction bases outside the gene matches: 11. Germline V gene data show CDR1 as SQVTM and CDR2 as ANQGSEA. This CDR3 has 17 amino acids.

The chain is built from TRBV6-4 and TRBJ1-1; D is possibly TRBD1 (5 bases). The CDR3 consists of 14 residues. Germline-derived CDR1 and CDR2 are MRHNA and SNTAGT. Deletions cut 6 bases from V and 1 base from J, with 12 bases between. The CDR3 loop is CASSTGLWNTEAFF. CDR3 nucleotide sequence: TGTGCCAGCAGCACGGGACTTTGGAACACTGAAGCTTTCTTT.

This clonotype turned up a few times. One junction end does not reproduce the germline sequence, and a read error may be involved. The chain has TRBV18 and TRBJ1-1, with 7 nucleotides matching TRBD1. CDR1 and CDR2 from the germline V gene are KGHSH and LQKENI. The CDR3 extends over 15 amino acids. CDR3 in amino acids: CASSPSTGMNTEALF. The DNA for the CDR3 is TGTGCCAGCTCTCCTTCGACAGGGATGAACACTGAAGCTCTCTTT.

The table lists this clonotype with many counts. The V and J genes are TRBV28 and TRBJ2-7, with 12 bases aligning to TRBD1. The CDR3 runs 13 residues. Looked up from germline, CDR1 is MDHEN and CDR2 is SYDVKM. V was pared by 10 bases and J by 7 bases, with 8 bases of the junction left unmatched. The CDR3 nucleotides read TGTGCCACCTACCGGGACAGGGGGCGGGAGCAGTACTTC. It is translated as CATYRDRGREQYF.

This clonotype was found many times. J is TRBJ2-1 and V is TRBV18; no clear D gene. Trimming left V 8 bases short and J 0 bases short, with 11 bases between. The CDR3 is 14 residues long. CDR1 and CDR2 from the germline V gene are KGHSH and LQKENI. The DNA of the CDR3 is TGTGCCAGCAGCCCCTTAGGCTCCTACAATGAGCAGTTCTTC. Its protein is CASSPLGSYNEQFF. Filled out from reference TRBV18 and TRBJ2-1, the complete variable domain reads NAGVMQNPRHLVRRRGQEARLRCSPMKGHSHVYWYRQLPEEGLKFMVYLQKENIIDESGMPKERFSAEFPKEGPSILRIQQVVRGDSAAYFCASSPLGSYNEQFFGPGTRLTVL.

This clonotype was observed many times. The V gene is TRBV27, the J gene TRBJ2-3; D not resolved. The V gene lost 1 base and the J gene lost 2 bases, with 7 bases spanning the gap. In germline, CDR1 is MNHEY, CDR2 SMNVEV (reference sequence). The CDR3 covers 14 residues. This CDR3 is CASSLFPLTDTQYF. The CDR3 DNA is TGTGCCAGCAGTTTATTTCCCCTCACAGATACGCAGTATTTT.

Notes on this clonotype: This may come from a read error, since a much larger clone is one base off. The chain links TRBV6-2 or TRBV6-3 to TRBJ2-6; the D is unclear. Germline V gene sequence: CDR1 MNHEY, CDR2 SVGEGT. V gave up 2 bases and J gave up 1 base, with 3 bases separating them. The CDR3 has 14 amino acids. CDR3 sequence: CASSYGSGANVLTF. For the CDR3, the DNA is TGTGCCAGCAGTTACGGGTCTGGGGCCAACGTCCTGACTTTC.

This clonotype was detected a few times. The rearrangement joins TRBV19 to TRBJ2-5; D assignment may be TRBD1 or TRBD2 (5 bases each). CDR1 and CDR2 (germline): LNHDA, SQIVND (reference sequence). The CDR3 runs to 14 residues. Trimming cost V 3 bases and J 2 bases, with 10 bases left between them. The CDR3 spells CASSMGELQETQYF. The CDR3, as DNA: TGTGCCAGTAGTATGGGGGAACTTCAAGAGACCCAGTACTTC.

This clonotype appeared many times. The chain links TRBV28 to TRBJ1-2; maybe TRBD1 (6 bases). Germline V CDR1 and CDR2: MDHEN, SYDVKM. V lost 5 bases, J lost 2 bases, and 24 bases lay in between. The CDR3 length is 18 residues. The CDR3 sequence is CASSLPESRTVANYGYTF. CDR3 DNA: TGTGCCAGCAGTCTACCTGAAAGCCGGACAGTCGCCAACTATGGCTACACCTTC.

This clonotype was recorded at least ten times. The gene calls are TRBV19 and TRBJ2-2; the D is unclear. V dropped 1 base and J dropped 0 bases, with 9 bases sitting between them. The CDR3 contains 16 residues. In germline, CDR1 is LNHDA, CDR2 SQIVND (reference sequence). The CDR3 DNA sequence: TGTGCCAGTAGTATAGGTGCAGATGCGAACACCGGGGAGCTGTTTTTT. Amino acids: CASSIGADANTGELFF.

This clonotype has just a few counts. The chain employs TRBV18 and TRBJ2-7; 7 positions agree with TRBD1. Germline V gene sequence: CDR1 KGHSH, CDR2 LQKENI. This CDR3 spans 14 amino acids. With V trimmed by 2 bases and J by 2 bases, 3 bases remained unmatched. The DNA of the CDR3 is TGTGCCAGCTCACCATCGACAGGGCCCTACGAGCAGTACTTC. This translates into CASSPSTGPYEQYF.

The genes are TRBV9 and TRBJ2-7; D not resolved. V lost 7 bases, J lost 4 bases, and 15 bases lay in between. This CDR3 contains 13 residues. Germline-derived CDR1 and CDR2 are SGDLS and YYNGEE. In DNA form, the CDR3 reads TGTGCCAGCTCGGTGGGCGTATCGTACGAGCAGTACTTC. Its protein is CASSVGVSYEQYF.

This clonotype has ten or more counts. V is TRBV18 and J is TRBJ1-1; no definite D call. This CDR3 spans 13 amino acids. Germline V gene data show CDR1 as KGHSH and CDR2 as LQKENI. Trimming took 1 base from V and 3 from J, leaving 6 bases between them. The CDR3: CASSPQRDTEAFF. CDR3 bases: TGTGCCAGCTCACCACAACGGGACACTGAAGCTTTCTTT.

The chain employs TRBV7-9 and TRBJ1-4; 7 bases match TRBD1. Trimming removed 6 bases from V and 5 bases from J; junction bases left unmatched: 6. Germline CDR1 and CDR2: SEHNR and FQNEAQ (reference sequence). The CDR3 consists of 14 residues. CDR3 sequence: CASRTGTENEKLFF. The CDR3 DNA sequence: TGTGCCAGCAGGACCGGGACAGAAAATGAAAAACTGTTTTTT.

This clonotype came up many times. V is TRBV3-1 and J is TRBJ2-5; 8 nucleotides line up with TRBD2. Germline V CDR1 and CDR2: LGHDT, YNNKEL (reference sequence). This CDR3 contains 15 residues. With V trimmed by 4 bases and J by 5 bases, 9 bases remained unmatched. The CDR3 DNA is TGTGCCAGCAGCCCCAGGTTAGCGGGATGGGAGACCCAGTACTTC. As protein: CASSPRLAGWETQYF.

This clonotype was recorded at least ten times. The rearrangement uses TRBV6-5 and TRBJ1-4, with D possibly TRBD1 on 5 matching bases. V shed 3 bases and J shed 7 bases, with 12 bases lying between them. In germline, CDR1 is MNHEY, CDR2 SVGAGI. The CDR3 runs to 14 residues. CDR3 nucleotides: TGTGCCAGCAGTTATTTTAGGGGCGGTGAAAAACTGTTTTTT. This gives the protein CASSYFRGGEKLFF.

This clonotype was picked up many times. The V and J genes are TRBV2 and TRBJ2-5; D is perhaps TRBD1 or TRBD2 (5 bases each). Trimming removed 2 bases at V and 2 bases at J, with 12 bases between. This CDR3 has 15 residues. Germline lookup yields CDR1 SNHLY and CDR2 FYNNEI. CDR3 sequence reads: CASSELRGLQETQYF. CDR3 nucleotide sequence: TGTGCCAGCAGTGAACTTCGGGGCCTACAAGAGACCCAGTACTTC. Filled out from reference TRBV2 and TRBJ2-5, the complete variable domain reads EPEVTQTPSHQVTQMGQEVILRCVPISNHLYFYWYRQILGQKVEFLVSFYNNEISEKSEIFDDQFSVERPDGSNFTLKIRSTKLEDSAMYFCASSELRGLQETQYFGPGTRLLVL.

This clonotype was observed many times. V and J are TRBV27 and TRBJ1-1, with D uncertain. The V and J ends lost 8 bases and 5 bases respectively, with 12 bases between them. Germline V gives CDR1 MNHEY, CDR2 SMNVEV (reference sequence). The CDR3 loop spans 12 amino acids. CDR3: CASHNEDTEAFF. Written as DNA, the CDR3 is TGTGCCAGCCATAACGAGGATACTGAAGCTTTCTTT.

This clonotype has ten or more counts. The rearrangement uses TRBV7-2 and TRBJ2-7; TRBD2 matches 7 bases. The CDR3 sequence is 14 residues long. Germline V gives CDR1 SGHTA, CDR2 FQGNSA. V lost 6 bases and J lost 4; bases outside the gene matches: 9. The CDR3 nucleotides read TGTGCCAGCAGGGGCTGGGCGGGAGATTACGAGCAGTACTTC. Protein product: CASRGWAGDYEQYF.

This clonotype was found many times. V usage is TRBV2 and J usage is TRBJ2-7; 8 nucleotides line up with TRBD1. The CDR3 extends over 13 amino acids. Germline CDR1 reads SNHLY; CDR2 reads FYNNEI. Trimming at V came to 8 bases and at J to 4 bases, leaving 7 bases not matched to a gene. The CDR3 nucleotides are TGTGCCAGCCAGGACAGGGATTTATACGAGCAGTACTTC. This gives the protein CASQDRDLYEQYF.

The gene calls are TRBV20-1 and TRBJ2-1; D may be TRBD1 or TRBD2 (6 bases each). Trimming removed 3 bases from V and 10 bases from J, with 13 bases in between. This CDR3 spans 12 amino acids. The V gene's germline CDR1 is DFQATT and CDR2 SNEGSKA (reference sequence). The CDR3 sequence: CSASPMGGEQFF. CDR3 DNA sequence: TGCAGTGCTAGCCCCATGGGGGGCGAGCAGTTCTTC.

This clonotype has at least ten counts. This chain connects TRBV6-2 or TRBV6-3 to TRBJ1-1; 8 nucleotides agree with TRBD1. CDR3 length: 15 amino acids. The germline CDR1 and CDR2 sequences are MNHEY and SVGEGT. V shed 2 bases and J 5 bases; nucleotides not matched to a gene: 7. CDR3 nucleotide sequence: TGTGCCAGCAGTTACCGGGCAGGGGGCAGGACTGAAGCTTTCTTT. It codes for CASSYRAGGRTEAFF.

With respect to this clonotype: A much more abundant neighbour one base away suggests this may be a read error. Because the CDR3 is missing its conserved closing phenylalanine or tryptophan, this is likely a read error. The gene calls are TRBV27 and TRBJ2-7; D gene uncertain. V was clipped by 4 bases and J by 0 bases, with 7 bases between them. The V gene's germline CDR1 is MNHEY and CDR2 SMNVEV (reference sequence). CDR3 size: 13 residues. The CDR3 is CASSSSSSYEQYL. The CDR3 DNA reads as TGTGCCAGCAGTTCATCGAGCTCCTACGAGCAGTACTTA.

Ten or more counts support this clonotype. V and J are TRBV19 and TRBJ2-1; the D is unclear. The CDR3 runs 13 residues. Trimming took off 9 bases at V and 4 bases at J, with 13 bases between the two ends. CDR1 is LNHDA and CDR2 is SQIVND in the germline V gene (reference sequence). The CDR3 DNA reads TGTGCCAGCAGCTTAGTGCGGTACAATGAGCAGTTCTTC. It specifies CASSLVRYNEQFF.

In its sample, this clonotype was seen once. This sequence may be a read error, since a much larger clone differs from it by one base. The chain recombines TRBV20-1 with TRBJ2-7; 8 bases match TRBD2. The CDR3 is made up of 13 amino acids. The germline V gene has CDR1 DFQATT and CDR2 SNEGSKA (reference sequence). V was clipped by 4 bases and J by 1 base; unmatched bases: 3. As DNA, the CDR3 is TGCAGTGCTAAGCCTAGCGGGTCCTACGAGCAGTACTTC. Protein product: CSAKPSGSYEQYF.

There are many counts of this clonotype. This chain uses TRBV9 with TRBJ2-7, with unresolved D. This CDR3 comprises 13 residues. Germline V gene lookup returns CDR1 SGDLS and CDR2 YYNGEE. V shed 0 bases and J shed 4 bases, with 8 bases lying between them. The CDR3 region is CASSVAGAYEQYF. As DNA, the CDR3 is TGTGCCAGCAGCGTAGCGGGTGCGTACGAGCAGTACTTC.

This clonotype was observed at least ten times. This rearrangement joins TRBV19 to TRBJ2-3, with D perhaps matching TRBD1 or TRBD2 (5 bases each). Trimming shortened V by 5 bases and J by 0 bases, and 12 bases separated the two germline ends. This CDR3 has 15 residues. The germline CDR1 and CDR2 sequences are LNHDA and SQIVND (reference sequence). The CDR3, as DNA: TGTGCCAGTAGTTTGGCCGGGACCAGCACAGATACGCAGTATTTT. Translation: CASSLAGTSTDTQYF. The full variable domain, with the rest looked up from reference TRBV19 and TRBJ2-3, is DGGITQSPKYLFRKEGQNVTLSCEQNLNHDAMYWYRQDPGQGLRLIYYSQIVNDFQKGDIAEGYSVSREKKESFPLTVTSAQKNPTAFYLCASSLAGTSTDTQYFGPGTRLTVL.

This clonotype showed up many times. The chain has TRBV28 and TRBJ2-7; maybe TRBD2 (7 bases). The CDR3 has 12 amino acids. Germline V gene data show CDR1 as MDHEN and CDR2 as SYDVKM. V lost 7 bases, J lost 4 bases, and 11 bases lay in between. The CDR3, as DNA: TGTGCCAGCACCCGGGGGGCATACGAGCAGTACTTC. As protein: CASTRGAYEQYF.

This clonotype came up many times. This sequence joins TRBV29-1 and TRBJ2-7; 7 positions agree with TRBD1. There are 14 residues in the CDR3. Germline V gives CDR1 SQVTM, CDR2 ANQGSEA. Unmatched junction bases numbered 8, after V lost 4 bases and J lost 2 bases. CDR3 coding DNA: TGCAGCGTTGTGGGGGCTGGGACAGCCTACGAGCAGTACTTC. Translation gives CSVVGAGTAYEQYF.

The chain's CDR3 is CAISESPWDEQFF. In DNA form, the CDR3 reads TGTGCCATCAGTGAGTCCCCATGGGATGAGCAGTTCTTC. The J gene is TRBJ2-1, the V gene TRBV10-3; D is ambiguous. Trimming pared 0 bases from V and 8 bases from J, leaving 8 bases between. The CDR3 consists of 13 residues. The V gene's germline CDR1 is ENHRY and CDR2 SYGVKD.

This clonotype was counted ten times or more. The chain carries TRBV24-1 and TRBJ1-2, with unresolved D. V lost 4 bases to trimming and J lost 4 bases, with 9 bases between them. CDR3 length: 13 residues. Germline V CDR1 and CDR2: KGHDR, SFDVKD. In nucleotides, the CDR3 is TGTGCCACCAGTGACCGGACCTTCTATGGCTACACCTTC. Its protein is CATSDRTFYGYTF.

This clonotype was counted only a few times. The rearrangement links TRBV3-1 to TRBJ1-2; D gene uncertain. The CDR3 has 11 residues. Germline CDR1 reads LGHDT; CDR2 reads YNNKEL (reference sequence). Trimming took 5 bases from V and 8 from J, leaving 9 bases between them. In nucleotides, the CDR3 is TGTGCCAGCAGCTTTTCTGAGGGCTACACCTTC. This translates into CASSFSEGYTF. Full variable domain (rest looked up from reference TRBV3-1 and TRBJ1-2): DTAVSQTPKYLVTQMGNDKSIKCEQNLGHDTMYWYKQDSKKFLKIMFSYNNKELIINETVPNRFSPKSPDKAHLNLHINSLELGDSAVYFCASSFSEGYTFGSGTRLTVV.